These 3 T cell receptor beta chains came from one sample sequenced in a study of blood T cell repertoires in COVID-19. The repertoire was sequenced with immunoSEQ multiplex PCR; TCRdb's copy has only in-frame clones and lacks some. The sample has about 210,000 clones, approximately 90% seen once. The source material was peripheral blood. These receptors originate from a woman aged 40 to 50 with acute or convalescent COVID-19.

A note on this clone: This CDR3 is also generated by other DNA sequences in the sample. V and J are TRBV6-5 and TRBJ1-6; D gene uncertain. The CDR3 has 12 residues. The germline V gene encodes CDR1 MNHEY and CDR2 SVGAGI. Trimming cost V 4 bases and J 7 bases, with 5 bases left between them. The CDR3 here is CASSSGNSPLHF. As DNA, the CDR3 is TGTGCCAGCAGTTCGGGAAATTCACCCCTCCACTTT.

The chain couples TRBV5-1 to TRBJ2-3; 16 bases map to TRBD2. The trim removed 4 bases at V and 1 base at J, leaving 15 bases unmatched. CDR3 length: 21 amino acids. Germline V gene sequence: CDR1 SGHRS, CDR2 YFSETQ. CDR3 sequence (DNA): TGCGCCAGCAGCCGCAACCTTGGGACTAGCGGGGGGGCCGGGGGCACAGATACGCAGTATTTT. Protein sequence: CASSRNLGTSGGAGGTDTQYF.

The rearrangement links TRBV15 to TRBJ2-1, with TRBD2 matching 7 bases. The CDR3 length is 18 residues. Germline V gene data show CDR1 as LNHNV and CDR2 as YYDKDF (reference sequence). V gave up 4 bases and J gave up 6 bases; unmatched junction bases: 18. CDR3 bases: TGTGCCACCAGCAAGAGGGGAGGGGCGGAGAGGTCGGGCAATGAGCAGTTCTTC. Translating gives CATSKRGGAERSGNEQFF.